One and the same sample provided the 31 T cell receptor beta chains below, sequenced in a study of spatial heterogeneity in lung cancer. The time point here: sample taken at primary tumor resection. TCRdb re-called the 5' RACE reads through MiXCR, storing one row per CDR3 protein. This sample has 7,000 to 8,000 distinct CDR3 sequences; over 6.5% occur once, and the top ten carry 77%. The sequencing used PBMCs, collected at surgery. These receptors were collected from a male donor with early-stage non-small cell lung cancer.

This clonotype was recorded at least ten times. V is TRBV7-9 and J is TRBJ2-5; D is unclear. The V end was cut by 1 base, the J end by 4 bases, with 4 bases between. Looked up from germline, CDR1 is SEHNR and CDR2 is FQNEAQ (reference sequence). CDR3 length: 12 residues. CDR3 nucleotide sequence: TGTGCCAGCAGCTTAGAGGCAGAGACCCAGTACTTC. Its translation: CASSLEAETQYF.

This clonotype was seen ten or more times. The J gene is TRBJ1-6, the V gene TRBV9, with TRBD1 as a possible D gene (5 bases). The V gene's germline CDR1 is SGDLS and CDR2 YYNGEE. The CDR3 runs 15 residues. Trimming pared 0 bases from V and 9 bases from J, leaving 13 bases between. CDR3 in amino acids: CASSVEGQGGSPLHF. The CDR3 region has the DNA TGTGCCAGCAGCGTAGAGGGTCAGGGAGGTTCACCCCTCCACTTT.

This clonotype was counted a few times. The chain uses TRBV11-3 and TRBJ2-3; D unclear. Germline CDR1 and CDR2: SGHNT and YENEEA. V dropped 1 base and J dropped 0 bases, with 5 bases sitting between them. The CDR3 consists of 14 residues. In nucleotides, the CDR3 is TGTGCCAGCAGCTTAGGCCGTAGCACAGATACGCAGTATTTT. This translates into CASSLGRSTDTQYF.

This clonotype was seen many times. One junction end does not reproduce the germline sequence, and a read error may be involved. The chain links TRBV10-3 to TRBJ1-2, with TRBD1 identical over 7 bases. CDR3 length: 12 residues. CDR1 is ENHRY, CDR2 SYGVKD, per germline. CDR3 DNA: TGTGCCATCAGTGAGCCCGGGACAGCTTCTTCCTTC. Its translation is CAISEPGTASSF.

This clonotype was counted at least ten times. The chain uses TRBV29-1 and TRBJ2-5; weak D call: TRBD2 (6 bases). The germline CDR1 and CDR2 sequences are SQVTM and ANQGSEA. Trimming shortened V by 3 bases and J by 2 bases, and 10 bases separated the two germline ends. This CDR3 spans 13 amino acids. Here the CDR3 DNA reads TGCAGCGTTGATTCCGCGGGACAAGAGACCCAGTACTTC. Protein product: CSVDSAGQETQYF.

This clonotype has at least ten counts. The chain's CDR3 is CASSLLDQQETQYF. CDR3 nucleotide sequence: TGCGCCAGCAGCTTACTAGATCAACAAGAGACCCAGTACTTC. This rearrangement joins TRBV5-1 to TRBJ2-5, with D perhaps TRBD2 (5 bases). Germline values: CDR1 SGHRS, CDR2 YFSETQ. V was trimmed by 2 bases and J by 2 bases, leaving 10 bases between them. This CDR3 has 14 residues.

This clonotype was counted many times. V is TRBV29-1 and J is TRBJ2-3; D is unresolved. CDR1 is SQVTM, CDR2 ANQGSEA, per germline. CDR3 length equals 12 residues. V lost 7 bases to trimming and J lost 0 bases, with 8 bases between them. The CDR3 region is CSESPSTDTQYF. The CDR3 coding sequence is TGCAGCGAAAGCCCCAGCACAGATACGCAGTATTTT.

The table lists this clonotype with many counts. The chain is built from TRBV20-1 and TRBJ1-1, with D tentatively TRBD1 (5 bases). Germline V CDR1 and CDR2: DFQATT, SNEGSKA (reference sequence). This CDR3 has 16 residues. V lost 0 bases, J lost 4 bases, and 18 bases lay in between. The CDR3 bases are TGCAGTGCTAGAGATCCCGGGACGCCCCTGGGCACTGAAGCTTTCTTT. Amino acid sequence: CSARDPGTPLGTEAFF.

This chain uses TRBV5-1 with TRBJ2-1; tentatively, D is TRBD2 (10 bases). The V gene's germline CDR1 is SGHRS and CDR2 YFSETQ. Trimming removed 4 bases from V and 8 bases from J, with 34 bases in between. The CDR3 covers 20 residues. The CDR3 nucleotides are TGCGCCAGCAGCCACAGGGGGCTCCGTCCGGGGCTAGCGGGAGCGGATGAGCAGTTCTTC. This sequence encodes CASSHRGLRPGLAGADEQFF. The whole variable domain, remainder taken from reference TRBV5-1 and TRBJ2-1, is KAGVTQTPRYLIKTRGQQVTLSCSPISGHRSVSWYQQTPGQGLQFLFEYFSETQRNKGNFPGRFSGRQFSNSRSEMNVSTLELGDSALYLCASSHRGLRPGLAGADEQFFGPGTRLTVL.

At least ten counts were recorded for this clonotype. The genes are TRBV20-1 and TRBJ2-1, with D uncertain. The CDR3 contains 15 residues. V lost 6 bases to trimming and J lost 4 bases, with 19 bases between them. The germline V gene encodes CDR1 DFQATT and CDR2 SNEGSKA (reference sequence). The CDR3 nucleotides read TGCAGTGCCCGCCAAACCCTCCCAGGTTACAATGAGCAGTTCTTC. It codes for CSARQTLPGYNEQFF.

This clonotype occurred many times. The chain joins TRBV5-1 to TRBJ2-2, with 7 bases matching TRBD1. V trimming: 4 bases; J trimming: 2 bases; junction bases outside the gene matches: 5. CDR3 length: 15 residues. Looked up from germline, CDR1 is SGHRS and CDR2 is YFSETQ. CDR3 protein: CASSQTGPNTGELFF. The DNA of the CDR3 is TGCGCCAGCAGCCAGACAGGGCCAAACACCGGGGAGCTGTTTTTT.

This clonotype was counted between two and nine times. The rearrangement joins TRBV4-2 to TRBJ2-7; D is possibly TRBD1 (7 bases). Germline V gene lookup returns CDR1 LGHNA and CDR2 YNFKEQ. The CDR3 is 17 residues long. Between the trimmed V and J ends, which lost 7 bases and 3 bases, there was a span of 25 bases. The CDR3 loop reads CASTRPPGGPGGYEQYF. DNA for the CDR3: TGTGCCAGCACCCGCCCTCCAGGGGGGCCTGGAGGCTACGAGCAGTACTTC.

This clonotype was observed many times. V is TRBV7-9 and J is TRBJ2-2; D remains ambiguous. This CDR3 is built from 15 residues. Trimming removed 2 bases at V and 0 bases at J, with 7 bases between. Looked up from germline, CDR1 is SEHNR and CDR2 is FQNEAQ (reference sequence). CDR3 sequence reads: CASSLLGTNTGELFF. Written as DNA, the CDR3 is TGTGCCAGCAGCTTACTTGGAACGAACACCGGGGAGCTGTTTTTT.

Remarks on this clonotype: This sequence may be a read error, since a much larger clone differs from it by one base. J is TRBJ2-1 and V is TRBV5-1; 7 nucleotides align to TRBD2. Germline V CDR1 and CDR2: SGHRS, YFSETQ. The length of the CDR3 is 15 residues. V lost 0 bases, J lost 6 bases, and 6 bases stayed unmatched. The CDR3 DNA reads as TGCGCCAGCAGCTTGGAGGGAGGGCCCATCAATGAGCAGTTCTTC. Translating gives CASSLEGGPINEQFF. Complete variable domain (other parts from reference TRBV5-1 and TRBJ2-1): KAGVTQTPRYLIKTRGQQVTLSCSPISGHRSVSWYQQTPGQGLQFLFEYFSETQRNKGNFPGRFSGRQFSNSRSEMNVSTLELGDSALYLCASSLEGGPINEQFFGPGTRLTVL.

The gene calls are TRBV12-3 or TRBV12-4 and TRBJ2-5; D not certain. This CDR3 has 15 amino acids. V gave up 10 bases and J gave up 2 bases, with 20 bases separating them. The CDR3 nucleotides are TGTGCCACTACTGCCCCCGGTCTTAGACAAGAGACCCAGTACTTC. Translating it yields CATTAPGLRQETQYF.

Comment on this clonotype: No conserved phenylalanine or tryptophan ends this CDR3, so it is likely a read error. The genes are TRBV18 and TRBJ2-5; D may be TRBD1 or TRBD2 (5 bases each). The CDR3 sequence is 12 residues long. The ends were cut back, 6 bases at V and 4 bases at J, with 9 bases in the middle. Germline lookup yields CDR1 KGHSH and CDR2 LQKENI. The chain's CDR3 is CASSGTGETQYL. CDR3 bases: TGTGCCAGCTCTGGGACCGGAGAGACCCAGTACCTC.

This clonotype was picked up many times. V usage is TRBV3-1 and J usage is TRBJ2-7; D ambiguous. CDR1 LGHDT and CDR2 YNNKEL come from the germline V gene (reference sequence). The CDR3 is made up of 14 amino acids. Trimming shortened V by 1 base and J by 6 bases, and 13 bases separated the two germline ends. The CDR3, as DNA: TGTGCCAGCAGCCAAGGGCGTCAGGCAGGCGAGCAGTACTTC. Protein product: CASSQGRQAGEQYF.

This clonotype was seen only a few times. The chain recombines TRBV2 with TRBJ2-3; a possible D gene is TRBD2 (5 bases). V lost 5 bases to trimming and J lost 6 bases, with 9 bases between them. CDR1 and CDR2 (germline): SNHLY, FYNNEI. This CDR3 has 12 residues. The CDR3 spells CASSTRGDTQYF. In nucleotides, the CDR3 is TGTGCCAGCAGTACCAGAGGGGATACGCAGTATTTT.

This clonotype has ten or more counts. This chain links TRBV7-9 with TRBJ2-5; 11 bases are shared with TRBD2. V trimming: 5 bases; J trimming: 3 bases; junction bases outside the gene matches: 5. The CDR3 sequence is 15 residues long. Germline assignment: CDR1 SEHNR and CDR2 FQNEAQ (reference sequence). CDR3 sequence: CASSPPLAGEETQYF. CDR3 sequence (DNA): TGTGCCAGCAGCCCCCCACTAGCGGGAGAAGAGACCCAGTACTTC.

This clonotype has a count of ten or more. The chain links TRBV27 to TRBJ2-7; the D gene is possibly TRBD1 (5 bases). Germline loops: CDR1 MNHEY, CDR2 SMNVEV (reference sequence). The CDR3 has 9 amino acids. V was trimmed by 10 bases and J by 6 bases, leaving 7 bases between them. In nucleotides, the CDR3 is TGTGCCACAAGGGGCGAGCAGTACGTC. Translated, it gives CATRGEQYV.

This clonotype has at least ten counts. The genes are TRBV28 and TRBJ2-7; a possible D gene is TRBD2 (7 bases). The germline gives CDR1 MDHEN, CDR2 SYDVKM. V lost 2 bases to trimming and J lost 2 bases, with 19 bases between them. The CDR3 length is 17 residues. DNA for the CDR3: TGTGCCAGCAGTTTAGGGCACGGGGGGACACAACCCTACGAGCAGTACTTC. It specifies CASSLGHGGTQPYEQYF.

The V call is TRBV28, the J call TRBJ1-4; TRBD1 matches 10 bases. Germline CDR1 MDHEN, CDR2 SYDVKM. This CDR3 is 16 amino acids long. Trimming cost V 5 bases and J 2 bases; bases outside gene matches: 5. CDR3 coding DNA: TGTGCCAGCAGTCCCGGGACAGGGGTGACTAATGAAAAACTGTTTTTT. Its protein is CASSPGTGVTNEKLFF.

This clonotype was seen ten or more times. V is TRBV20-1 and J is TRBJ2-3; 10 nucleotides match TRBD2. The CDR3 is 14 amino acids. CDR1 is DFQATT, CDR2 SNEGSKA, per germline (reference sequence). The ends lost 6 bases at V and 1 base at J; junction bases unmatched: 4. CDR3 DNA: TGCAGTGCCTCCGGGACTAGCGGCACAGATACGCAGTATTTT. This sequence encodes CSASGTSGTDTQYF.

At least ten counts were recorded for this clonotype. The rearrangement links TRBV21-1 to TRBJ2-1. TRBV21-1 is noted as a pseudogene. The CDR3 sequence is 17 residues long. CDR3 in DNA: TGTGCCAGCAGCAAAAGATTTACAGGGAGCTCCTACAATGAGCAGTTCTTC. It encodes CASSKRFTGSSYNEQFF.

This clonotype was detected ten times or more. This sequence joins TRBV6-5 and TRBJ1-1, with 7 bases lining up with TRBD1. The CDR3 is made up of 15 amino acids. V shed 2 bases and J 1 base; nucleotides not matched to a gene: 4. CDR1 MNHEY and CDR2 SVGAGI come from the germline V gene. Written as DNA, the CDR3 is TGTGCCAGCAGTTACCACGGACAGGCGAACACTGAAGCTTTCTTT. Amino acid sequence: CASSYHGQANTEAFF.

This clonotype has ten or more counts. The rearrangement joins TRBV6-1 to TRBJ1-1, with D unclear. The CDR3 consists of 12 residues. CDR1 MNHNS and CDR2 SASEGT come from the germline V gene. V gave up 8 bases and J gave up 5 bases, with 12 bases separating them. The chain's CDR3 is CASGHQRTEAFF. The CDR3 DNA follows: TGTGCCAGCGGTCACCAGCGGACTGAAGCTTTCTTT.

This clonotype was observed many times. The rearrangement joins TRBV2 to TRBJ2-7; D ambiguous. The CDR3 loop spans 13 amino acids. Trimming removed 6 bases at V and 4 bases at J, with 13 bases between. CDR1 is SNHLY, CDR2 FYNNEI, per germline. CDR3 residues: CASRGPLLYEQYF. The CDR3 coding sequence is TGTGCCAGCAGGGGCCCCTTACTTTACGAGCAGTACTTC.

The chain combines TRBV11-2 with TRBJ2-3; no firm D call. CDR3 size: 15 residues. Trimming shortened V by 5 bases and J by 1 base, and 13 bases separated the two germline ends. The germline CDR1 and CDR2 sequences are SGHAT and FQNNGV. CDR3: CASSQTTARTDTQYF. DNA for the CDR3: TGTGCCAGCAGCCAGACCACCGCACGCACAGATACGCAGTATTTT.

This clonotype was counted at least ten times. The rearrangement joins TRBV7-2 to TRBJ2-3; D uncertain. This CDR3 comprises 15 residues. Trimming shortened V by 5 bases and J by 6 bases, and 18 bases separated the two germline ends. Germline-derived CDR1 and CDR2 are SGHTA and FQGNSA. The CDR3 loop reads CASSAPASSSDTQYF. DNA of the CDR3: TGTGCCAGCAGCGCACCGGCCTCGAGCTCGGATACGCAGTATTTT.

At least ten counts were recorded for this clonotype. The genes are TRBV20-1 and TRBJ2-1; no reliable D call. Germline-derived CDR1 and CDR2 are DFQATT and SNEGSKA (reference sequence). The V end was cut by 3 bases, the J end by 0 bases, with 9 bases between. This CDR3 has 14 amino acids. The CDR3, as DNA: TGCAGTGCTAGCCCCGGCCCCTCCTACAATGAGCAGTTCTTC. Amino acids: CSASPGPSYNEQFF.

This clonotype was observed a few times. The genes are TRBV19 and TRBJ2-1, with 8 bases matching TRBD2. Looked up from germline, CDR1 is LNHDA and CDR2 is SQIVND (reference sequence). The CDR3 runs 15 residues. After removal of 5 bases from V and 7 bases from J, the junction contained 10 bases not matched to a gene. The CDR3, as DNA: TGTGCCAGTAGTCCCTCGGGAGCGGGAGAGAATGAGCAGTTCTTC. Amino acid sequence: CASSPSGAGENEQFF.